What follows is one T cell receptor beta chain and its context. The source of the sample is a study of blood T cell repertoires in COVID-19. This CDR3 is 13 amino acids long. The V end lost 10 bases, the J end lost 2 bases, and 15 bases lay between the germline ends. Germline CDR1 is MNHNY and CDR2 is SVGAGI (reference sequence). Using immunoSEQ multiplex PCR, the repertoire was profiled, and TCRdb retains in-frame clones only, with some absent. The profile shows around 140,000 clones, around 89% of them singletons. The chain joins TRBV6-6 to TRBJ2-7, with D perhaps TRBD2 (7 bases). The sequence derives from a man aged 45 to 65 with active or convalescent COVID-19. The sequenced sample was peripheral blood. This chain's CDR3 is CATTRGGTYEQYF. Written as DNA, the CDR3 is TGTGCCACCACGAGGGGGGGTACCTACGAGCAGTACTTC.